This TCR beta chain comes out of a study of blood T cells in healthy people across ages (dated by TCRdb to about 2015). In terms of the full investigation: Template switching captured roughly one uniquely barcoded TCR beta cDNA molecule per two T cells in model experiments. To avoid experimental bias, donors of different ages were randomly spread across the sequencing lanes. The donors were split into four age groups: young (average 16 years), middle-aged (around 37), aged (over 55) and long-lived (over 80). For two donors (one aged 18 to 29 and one aged 80 or older), the study analyzed two additional independent replicas of 1 million unique cDNA reads from the same blood draw. Using deep sequencing normalized with unique cDNA molecular identifiers, the study measured how TCR beta repertoire diversity changes with age.

In the case of this clonotype: Its antigen is still unknown. Base qualities are not at hand, and no much larger clone is one base apart.

General conclusions and limits of the study: A strong correlation was found between observed TCR beta diversity and the percentage of naive T cells measured by flow cytometry. Compared with the aged group, the long-lived group had more naive CD4+ T cells, fewer expanded clones and increased TCR diversity, a pattern suggesting age selection. Observed TCR beta diversity per million T cells fell roughly linearly with age, and a significant reduction was already apparent by age roughly 40. Total diversity estimates from one million sequenced T cells were considered lower bounds and underestimates. Because profiling used bulk unsorted PBMCs, naive and antigen-experienced compartments could not be compared conclusively. Donor CMV infection status was unknown, potentially confounding age-related changes in expanded clonotypes.

Systemically healthy Caucasian individuals from Russia, over 30 in total and aged about 6 to 95 years, were included as donors. Around 10 milliliters of peripheral blood were collected from each donor into EDTA-treated Vacutainer tubes. Ficoll-Paque density-gradient centrifugation was used to isolate PBMCs, with at least 7 million obtained per sample. Trizol reagent was used to extract total RNA from PBMCs, with at least 5.5 micrograms per sample. The percentages of naive CD45RAhigh/CD27high T cells were determined by flow cytometry on a PBMC aliquot from every donor. Library preparation used 5' RACE. Sequencing used an Illumina HiSeq 2500. A second PCR of roughly 7 to 11 cycles was performed with a sample-barcoded 5' primer and a J-beta primer mix. A unique molecular identifier was introduced onto each TCR beta cDNA molecule by a template-switch 5' adaptor carrying 12 random nucleotides. Each sample yielded at least 2.5 million CDR3-containing paired-end reads. First-strand cDNA synthesis was performed from all RNA using the Mint cDNA synthesis kit, with priming by a TRBC-specific oligonucleotide. Following uracil-DNA glycosylase treatment, a first 18-cycle PCR with universal primers M1SS and BC2_uni_R was performed on all cDNA. The original pipeline was this. Each sample was normalized by randomly selecting 1 million high-quality reads, each carrying a distinct molecular identifier. Reads with shared molecular identifiers were discarded instead of being binned into consensus sequences. CDR3 identification, clonotype clustering and error correction used MiTCR with a Q25 quality threshold and the strictest error-elimination algorithm. A nonparametric unseen species model with Euler transformation was used to estimate lower-bound total TCR beta diversity. TCRdb cleaned the public reads at Q25 with fastp, built clones with MiXCR and kept in-frame beta chains. Each record represents a unique CDR3 protein, reported with the most common genes and DNA among its rows. For this entry, the V and J calls and clone size follow TCRdb and not the study's own pipeline. Recorded for this sample are 1.5 million to 1.9 million distinct CDR3 sequences; roughly 43% of them occurred a single time. Jointly, the top ten make up about 4% of the sample.

The CDR3 goes from the cysteine to the phenylalanine over 17 residues. The entry retains the CDR3 DNA only, 51 bases that are in frame from base 1. V and J are trimmed by 0 bases and 6 bases, and the gene matches miss 9 bases of the junction. CDR1 and CDR2 are read off the germline V gene as MNHEY and SVGAGI. Recombination connected TRBV6-5 to TRBJ2-1; 9 bases in the middle match TRBD2. The sequencing input was blood. The sequence was obtained from a woman between 18 and 30 years old in good health. The CDR3: CASSYSSWRGGSNEQFF. The sequenced DNA: TGTGCCAGCAGTTACTCGAGTTGGCGGGGGGGTAGCAATGAGCAGTTCTTC.